The rows below give T cell receptor beta chains drawn from one sample of a study of Ad26.COV2.S vaccination and SARS-CoV-2 variants. Measured with immunoSEQ multiplex PCR; TCRdb has only the in-frame clones, and not every one. The sample lists about 440,000 clones; roughly 87% were seen once. The sample here was peripheral blood, taken in a trial of Ad26.COV2.S vaccine versus placebo. These TCRs come from a person aged 18-65 years who received the Ad26.COV2.S COVID-19 vaccine or a placebo. Both conserved end residues are part of each CDR3. The D gene is left open where the match is weak. Clone size is given for some rows only: seen once, a few or many times, or a class if the clone is expanded.

clone size,V gene,D gene,J gene,CDR3 DNA,CDR3 protein
few,TRBV19,.,TRBJ1-6,TGTGCCAGTAGTATTCGGGGCCCCGACTCACCCCTCCACTTT,CASSIRGPDSPLHF
.,TRBV5-1,TRBD1,TRBJ1-2,TGCGCCAGCAGACAAACAGGGACAGGGGGCGGTGACTATGGCTACACCTTC,CASRQTGTGGGDYGYTF
.,TRBV19,.,TRBJ1-2,TGTGCCAGTGGGCAGGGTGATGGCTACACCTTC,CASGQGDGYTF
.,TRBV27,.,TRBJ1-2,TGTGCCAGCAAAGTAGGACGGACGACTAACTATGGCTACACCTTC,CASKVGRTTNYGYTF
.,TRBV5-1,.,TRBJ1-1,TGCGCCAGCACCCTGCACTACGGGCATTGGGACACTGAAGCTTTCTTT,CASTLHYGHWDTEAFF
.,TRBV29-1,TRBD1,TRBJ2-7,TGCAGCACAAGGGACAGTCAATACGAGCAGTACTTC,CSTRDSQYEQYF
.,TRBV5-1,TRBD1,TRBJ1-2,TGCGCCAGCAGCCCCGACAGGGCCAACTATGGCTACACCTTC,CASSPDRANYGYTF
.,TRBV24-1,.,TRBJ2-1,TGTGCCACCAGTGATTTGTCAGCGGTTATTTACAATGAGCAGTTCTTC,CATSDLSAVIYNEQFF
.,TRBV9,.,TRBJ2-3,TGTGCCAGCAGCGTAGTATCTAGCAGCAGCACAGATACGCAGTATTTT,CASSVVSSSSTDTQYF
.,TRBV7-8,.,TRBJ1-6,TGTGCCAGCAGCCCAGGGTGGTGGGGTTCACCCCTCCACTTT,CASSPGWWGSPLHF
.,TRBV6-5,.,TRBJ2-7,TGTGCCAGCAGTTATGGCCGGGTCTACGAGCAGTACTTC,CASSYGRVYEQYF
.,TRBV11-2,TRBD1,TRBJ1-6,TGTGCCAGCAGCCGGGACAGATATTCACCCCTCCACTTT,CASSRDRYSPLHF
.,TRBV19,TRBD2,TRBJ2-1,TGTGCCAGTAGTACGACTAGCGGGAGGATCAATGAGCAGTTCTTC,CASSTTSGRINEQFF
.,TRBV7-2,TRBD2,TRBJ2-2,TGTGCCAGCAGCCACACTAGCGGGAGGGCCATCACCGGGGAGCTGTTTTTT,CASSHTSGRAITGELFF
.,TRBV29-1,.,TRBJ2-5,TGCAGCGTTGAAGTGCGGGTACAAGAGACCCAGTACTTC,CSVEVRVQETQYF
few,TRBV5-4,.,TRBJ1-3,TGTGCCAGCAGCTTGGGGACATGGGGAAACACCATATATTTT,CASSLGTWGNTIYF
.,TRBV28,.,TRBJ2-2,TGTGCCAGCAAACCCATTTTCCCGGAAGACACCGGGGAGCTGTTTTTT,CASKPIFPEDTGELFF
.,TRBV24-1,.,TRBJ1-2,TGTGCCACCAGTCCCCCGGGGGAGTCCTATGGCTACACCTTC,CATSPPGESYGYTF
.,TRBV7-2,.,TRBJ1-5,TGTGCCAGCAGCTTGTCGGGGGGAAATCAGCCCCAGCATTTT,CASSLSGGNQPQHF
.,TRBV5-4,.,TRBJ1-1,TGTGCCAGCAGCCCTCAGGGTAGAATGCCCGGCGGGGAAGCTTTCTTT,CASSPQGRMPGGEAFF
.,TRBV3-1/TRBV3-2,TRBD1,TRBJ2-1,TGTGCCAGCAGCCAAGCGGGACAGGTCCTATGGCAGTTCTTC,CASSQAGQVLWQFF